This T cell receptor beta chain stems from a study of memory CD4+ T cells and cytomegalovirus serostatus. Study context: This sample comes from healthy Belgian adults, under 10 CMV seropositive, about 23 seronegative. Notes on the study in general: Repertoires predicted CMV serostatus with median bootstrapped AUC of roughly 0.96.

Single viable CD3+CD4+CD8-CD45RO+ cells were sorted as the memory CD4+ T cells. On this clone: The antigen is unknown.

TCRdb keeps only in-frame clones here, not all; method: immunoSEQ multiplex PCR. The sample consists of approximately 51,000 clones, about 74% of them appearing once. The V gene end was trimmed by 5 bases and the J gene end by 4 bases; junction bases not matched to a gene: 9. The CDR3 consists of 17 residues. Per germline, CDR1 SGHTA and CDR2 FQGTGA. The sequenced sample was memory CD4+ T cells from blood. This sequence originates from an adult in good health and CMV-seropositive. The genes are TRBV7-3 and TRBJ2-7; 15 positions match TRBD2. The CDR3 DNA reads as TGTGCCAGCAGCCTACTGGGACTAGCGGGGGGAGATTACGAGCAGTACTTC. Translating gives CASSLLGLAGGDYEQYF.